Below, 20 T cell receptor beta chains from the same sample are listed, as sequenced in a study of cytomegalovirus exposure and HLA in healthy donors. Both 60 Vbeta primers and 13 Jbeta primers went into the PCR. Sequenced by immunoSEQ multiplex PCR; TCRdb stores in-frame clones only, minus some. The sample records about 200,000 clones, 70% to 90% being singletons. Source material: PBMCs. The receptors here all came from a woman in her twenties or thirties in good health and CMV-seronegative.

The CDR3 spells CASSLQSGGTDTQYF. CDR3 in DNA: TGTGCCAGCAGCTTACAAAGCGGAGGCACAGATACGCAGTATTTT. The chain recombines TRBV7-3 with TRBJ2-3, with D perhaps TRBD2 (5 bases). The germline V gene has CDR1 SGHTA and CDR2 FQGTGA. The V end lost 2 bases, the J end lost 1 base, and 10 bases lay between the germline ends. This CDR3 has 15 residues. The full variable domain, completed using reference TRBV7-3 and TRBJ2-3, is GAGVSQTPSNKVTEKGKYVELRCDPISGHTALYWYRQSLGQGPEFLIYFQGTGAADDSGLPNDRFFAVRPEGSVSTLKIQRTERGDSAVYLCASSLQSGGTDTQYFGPGTRLTVL.

The chain joins TRBV5-1 to TRBJ2-7, with 7 bases identical to TRBD1. The CDR3 contains 13 residues. V trimming: 3 bases; J trimming: 6 bases; junction bases outside the gene matches: 6. CDR1 is SGHRS, CDR2 YFSETQ, per germline. CDR3 region: CASSSQTGTEQYF. In DNA form, the CDR3 reads TGCGCCAGCAGCTCCCAGACAGGGACCGAGCAGTACTTC.

The chain combines TRBV15 with TRBJ2-7; D is unclear. V was pared by 0 bases and J by 2 bases, with 11 bases between. Germline V gene data show CDR1 as LNHNV and CDR2 as YYDKDF (reference sequence). This CDR3 region has 15 residues. The CDR3 DNA reads as TGTGCCACCAGCAGAGATCCGCAGTCAGCCTACGAGCAGTACTTC. Amino acid sequence: CATSRDPQSAYEQYF.

This chain joins TRBV5-4 and TRBJ1-4; D may be TRBD1 (6 bases). Trimming stripped 2 bases from V and 6 bases from J, with 17 bases between. Germline V CDR1 and CDR2: SGHNT, YYREEE (reference sequence). CDR3 length: 16 amino acids. The CDR3 spells CASSLEGPSGDEKLFF. CDR3 DNA sequence: TGTGCCAGCAGCTTAGAGGGTCCCTCAGGGGATGAAAAACTGTTTTTT.

The genes are TRBV5-1 and TRBJ2-1; TRBD2 agrees at 7 bases. V shed 1 base and J 5 bases; nucleotides not matched to a gene: 6. Germline V gene sequence: CDR1 SGHRS, CDR2 YFSETQ. The CDR3 has 15 amino acids. The CDR3: CASSLTSGTHNEQFF. In DNA form, the CDR3 reads TGCGCCAGCAGCTTGACCAGCGGGACTCACAATGAGCAGTTCTTC.

This clone was detected only once. This chain connects TRBV5-1 to TRBJ2-2, with TRBD1 matching over 7 bases. The CDR3 runs to 15 residues. CDR1 is SGHRS, CDR2 YFSETQ, per germline. J was trimmed by 4 bases and V by 8 bases; bases with no gene match: 11. The CDR3 protein is CASRQGGVSTGELFF. The DNA for the CDR3 is TGCGCCAGTCGACAGGGTGGAGTTAGCACCGGGGAGCTGTTTTTT.

The V and J genes are TRBV5-1 and TRBJ2-2, with 8 bases lining up with TRBD1. The germline gives CDR1 SGHRS, CDR2 YFSETQ. The ends lost 1 base at V and 3 bases at J; junction bases unmatched: 5. The CDR3 loop spans 16 amino acids. The CDR3 protein is CASSLYRGVDTGELFF. CDR3 DNA: TGCGCCAGCAGCTTGTACAGGGGGGTGGACACCGGGGAGCTGTTTTTT.

V is TRBV19 and J is TRBJ2-1, with 7 nucleotides matching TRBD2. The trim removed 7 bases at V and 8 bases at J, leaving 20 bases unmatched. Germline values: CDR1 LNHDA, CDR2 SQIVND (reference sequence). There are 17 residues in the CDR3. This CDR3 is CASNQGGLVIYGDEQFF. The CDR3 DNA sequence: TGTGCCAGTAATCAGGGCGGACTAGTCATTTACGGCGATGAGCAGTTCTTC. Full variable domain (remainder filled in from reference TRBV19 and TRBJ2-1): DGGITQSPKYLFRKEGQNVTLSCEQNLNHDAMYWYRQDPGQGLRLIYYSQIVNDFQKGDIAEGYSVSREKKESFPLTVTSAQKNPTAFYLCASNQGGLVIYGDEQFFGPGTRLTVL.

The rearrangement links TRBV5-4 to TRBJ2-7; 8 bases map to TRBD1. CDR1 and CDR2 (germline): SGHNT, YYREEE (reference sequence). CDR3 length: 16 amino acids. Trimming took 4 bases from V and 6 from J; bases not matched to a gene: 15. CDR3 in DNA: TGTGCCAGCAGCCGCGGAGGACAGGGTCTCGGTGGCGAGCAGTACTTC. Translated, it gives CASSRGGQGLGGEQYF.

This clone turned up a few times. The V and J genes are TRBV19 and TRBJ2-1, with 7 bases lining up with TRBD2. After removal of 1 base from V and 4 bases from J, the junction contained 4 bases not matched to a gene. The CDR3 runs 15 residues. Germline assignment: CDR1 LNHDA and CDR2 SQIVND (reference sequence). The DNA of the CDR3 is TGTGCCAGTAGTATAGTGAGCGGGGCATACAATGAGCAGTTCTTC. Translating it yields CASSIVSGAYNEQFF. The entire variable domain, with the rest obtained from reference TRBV19 and TRBJ2-1, is as follows: DGGITQSPKYLFRKEGQNVTLSCEQNLNHDAMYWYRQDPGQGLRLIYYSQIVNDFQKGDIAEGYSVSREKKESFPLTVTSAQKNPTAFYLCASSIVSGAYNEQFFGPGTRLTVL.

The chain employs TRBV29-1 and TRBJ2-3, with D perhaps matching TRBD2 (7 bases). The germline V gene has CDR1 SQVTM and CDR2 ANQGSEA. V was cut by 8 bases and J by 2 bases, with 14 bases left in between. The CDR3 spans 13 residues. CDR3 amino acids: CSHGAGATDTQYF. The CDR3, as DNA: TGCAGCCACGGTGCGGGGGCCACAGATACGCAGTATTTT.

This clone was detected only once. The chain's CDR3 is CASSLSQGLAGLYEQYF. CDR3 coding DNA: TGTGCCAGCAGTTTATCCCAGGGACTAGCGGGACTCTACGAGCAGTACTTC. The chain uses TRBV28 and TRBJ2-7, with TRBD2 matching 13 bases. Germline V CDR1 and CDR2: MDHEN, SYDVKM. The CDR3 loop spans 17 amino acids. Unmatched junction bases numbered 6, after V lost 1 base and J lost 3 bases. The variable domain in full, with the rest retrieved from reference TRBV28 and TRBJ2-7, is DVKVTQSSRYLVKRTGEKVFLECVQDMDHENMFWYRQDPGLGLRLIYFSYDVKMKEKGDIPEGYSVSREKKERFSLILESASTNQTSMYLCASSLSQGLAGLYEQYFGPGTRLTVT.

This rearrangement joins TRBV7-2 to TRBJ2-1, with 9 bases fitting TRBD1. With 1 base clipped from V and 12 bases from J, the junction kept 10 bases outside the gene matches. CDR3 length equals 15 residues. Germline V gene data show CDR1 as SGHTA and CDR2 as FQGNSA. The CDR3 region is CASSLGRTGVGWQFF. The DNA for the CDR3 is TGTGCCAGCAGCTTAGGAAGGACAGGGGTGGGTTGGCAGTTCTTC.

This clone came up once. The chain links TRBV28 to TRBJ1-5, with 10 bases aligning to TRBD1. The V segment lost 6 bases and the J segment 12 bases; nucleotides outside the gene matches: 8. The germline gives CDR1 MDHEN, CDR2 SYDVKM. This CDR3 is built from 13 residues. CDR3 sequence (DNA): TGTGCCAGCAGCCCCGGGACAGGGGATCACCAGCATTTT. It specifies CASSPGTGDHQHF.

This chain connects TRBV4-1 to TRBJ2-2; tentatively, D is TRBD2 (5 bases). Germline CDR1 is MGHRA and CDR2 is YSYEKL. The CDR3 totals 17 residues. Trimming left V 0 bases short and J 4 bases short, with 15 bases between. The CDR3 is CASSQDGWRVTTGELFF. CDR3 nucleotide sequence: TGCGCCAGCAGCCAAGATGGATGGCGGGTGACCACCGGGGAGCTGTTTTTT.

The gene calls are TRBV2 and TRBJ2-7, with D possibly being TRBD2 (6 bases). V gave up 5 bases and J gave up 5 bases, with 19 bases separating them. The CDR3 runs 15 residues. From germline, CDR1 is SNHLY and CDR2 FYNNEI. CDR3 sequence (DNA): TGTGCCAGCAGTCCGACTAGGTCGGGGTATAACGAGCAGTACTTC. Amino acid sequence: CASSPTRSGYNEQYF. The full variable domain, in which reference TRBV2 and TRBJ2-7 provide the parts outside the CDR3, is EPEVTQTPSHQVTQMGQEVILRCVPISNHLYFYWYRQILGQKVEFLVSFYNNEISEKSEIFDDQFSVERPDGSNFTLKIRSTKLEDSAMYFCASSPTRSGYNEQYFGPGTRLTVT.

V gene TRBV11-2 combines with J gene TRBJ2-6, with a tentative D call TRBD2 (5 bases). V lost 4 bases and J lost 0, with 10 bases in between. In germline, CDR1 is SGHAT, CDR2 FQNNGV. The CDR3 has 16 amino acids. The CDR3 nucleotides read TGTGCCAGCAGCTCCAGACGGGGCTCTGGGGCCAACGTCCTGACTTTC. Its translation: CASSSRRGSGANVLTF. Combining the CDR3 with reference TRBV11-2 and TRBJ2-6 gives the whole variable domain EAGVAQSPRYKIIEKRQSVAFWCNPISGHATLYWYQQILGQGPKLLIQFQNNGVVDDSQLPKDRFSAERLKGVDSTLKIQPAKLEDSAVYLCASSSRRGSGANVLTFGAGSRLTVL.

V usage is TRBV6-5 and J usage is TRBJ2-3; D is perhaps TRBD2 (6 bases). The CDR3 contains 13 residues. V was clipped by 6 bases and J by 4 bases, with 11 bases between them. Looked up from germline, CDR1 is MNHEY and CDR2 is SVGAGI. CDR3 amino acids: CASRRLGADTQYF. CDR3 DNA sequence: TGTGCCAGCAGAAGACTAGGGGCAGATACGCAGTATTTT.

This chain connects TRBV28 to TRBJ1-5; 9 positions match TRBD1. With V trimmed by 2 bases and J by 5 bases, 1 base remained unmatched. The length of the CDR3 is 14 residues. Germline V gene data show CDR1 as MDHEN and CDR2 as SYDVKM. The CDR3 here is CASSLTGGYQPQHF. Written as DNA, the CDR3 is TGTGCCAGCAGTTTAACAGGGGGCTATCAGCCCCAGCATTTT. Filled out from reference TRBV28 and TRBJ1-5, the complete variable domain reads DVKVTQSSRYLVKRTGEKVFLECVQDMDHENMFWYRQDPGLGLRLIYFSYDVKMKEKGDIPEGYSVSREKKERFSLILESASTNQTSMYLCASSLTGGYQPQHFGDGTRLSIL.

The chain couples TRBV11-2 to TRBJ2-7; maybe TRBD1 (5 bases). Germline V gives CDR1 SGHAT, CDR2 FQNNGV. The CDR3 contains 13 residues. Trimming left V 2 bases short and J 4 bases short, with 9 bases between. This CDR3 reads CASSLPRAYEQYF. CDR3 in DNA: TGTGCCAGCAGCTTACCCAGGGCTTACGAGCAGTACTTC.